The following is a TCR beta chain sequence with its context. The sample originates from a study of blood T cell repertoires in COVID-19. Study at large: The United States, Italy and Spain supplied acute and convalescent COVID-19 samples. T cells, B-cell-depleted T cells, or PBMCs supplied cDNA or gDNA.

Assay used: immunoSEQ multiplex PCR; TCRdb lists only in-frame clones, some missing. The sample records roughly 150,000 clones, approximately 80% being singletons. Germline values: CDR1 KGHSH, CDR2 LQKENI. The CDR3 consists of 13 residues. V shed 2 bases and J shed 4 bases, with 8 bases lying between them. Sample: peripheral blood. The V and J genes are TRBV18 and TRBJ1-2, with D tentatively TRBD1 (5 bases). This TCR derives from a woman aged 45-65 years with acute or convalescent COVID-19. The CDR3 DNA is TGTGCCAGCTCACCAGCCGGGGGCTATGGCTACACCTTC. Protein: CASSPAGGYGYTF.